The 28 T cell receptor beta chains below come from one sample, sequenced in a study of T cell changes during pregnancy in multiple sclerosis. Assay used: immunoSEQ multiplex PCR; TCRdb lists only in-frame clones, some missing. The sample yields 50,000 or so clones, 93% seen once. The input for sequencing was peripheral blood, taken in the second trimester of pregnancy. The source is a female donor with multiple sclerosis, enrolled in a pregnancy study.

This chain joins TRBV13 and TRBJ2-7, with 8 bases identical to TRBD2. V shed 1 base and J 4 bases; nucleotides not matched to a gene: 9. CDR1 and CDR2 (germline): PRHDT, FYEKMQ (reference sequence). This CDR3 region has 16 residues. CDR3 sequence (DNA): TGTGCCAGCAGCTTAGCCCGCACTAGCGGAATTTACGAGCAGTACTTC. The encoded protein is CASSLARTSGIYEQYF.

The chain uses TRBV18 and TRBJ2-3, with 14 bases identical to TRBD2. V shed 3 bases, J shed 3 bases, and the junction held 5 bases outside the gene matches. The CDR3 has 17 amino acids. Germline CDR1 is KGHSH and CDR2 is LQKENI. CDR3 nucleotides: TGTGCCAGCTCACCGACTCGGACTAGCGGGAGGACAGATACGCAGTATTTT. The encoded protein is CASSPTRTSGRTDTQYF.

The CDR3 DNA sequence: TGTGCCAGCAGCCCCGGACTAGCGGGAGTTCGTGAGCAGTTCTTC. Amino acids: CASSPGLAGVREQFF. This chain uses TRBV7-3 with TRBJ2-1, with 13 bases matching TRBD2. J was trimmed by 9 bases and V by 5 bases; bases with no gene match: 7. The CDR3 is made up of 15 amino acids. Germline V CDR1 and CDR2: SGHTA, FQGTGA.

The chain couples TRBV5-1 to TRBJ2-1, with 12 bases matching TRBD2. CDR3 size: 18 residues. V lost 4 bases, J lost 0 bases, and 8 bases stayed unmatched. Germline CDR1 and CDR2: SGHRS and YFSETQ. The CDR3 nucleotides read TGCGCCAGCAGCCGCACTAGCGGGAGGTTTAGCTCCTACAATGAGCAGTTCTTC. Translating it yields CASSRTSGRFSSYNEQFF.

This chain links TRBV18 with TRBJ1-4; D unclear. V lost 6 bases and J 2 bases, leaving 13 bases between the germline ends. Germline lookup yields CDR1 KGHSH and CDR2 LQKENI. The CDR3 covers 15 residues. CDR3 protein: CASSPHPVTNEKLFF. The CDR3 coding sequence is TGTGCCAGCTCCCCTCACCCGGTCACTAATGAAAAACTGTTTTTT.

The CDR3 loop reads CASSVTSGTSGTDTQYF. CDR3 coding DNA: TGTGCCAGCAGCGTGACGTCCGGGACTAGCGGTACAGATACGCAGTATTTT. The chain joins TRBV9 to TRBJ2-3, with 11 bases that match TRBD2. CDR3 length: 17 amino acids. Germline CDR1 SGDLS, CDR2 YYNGEE. Trimming took 2 bases from V and 3 from J; bases not matched to a gene: 8.

The chain has TRBV4-1 and TRBJ1-1; D unresolved. Germline V lookup: CDR1 MGHRA, CDR2 YSYEKL. CDR3 length: 13 amino acids. Trimming removed 1 base at V and 3 bases at J, with 6 bases between. The CDR3 DNA follows: TGCGCCAGCAGCCAAGGGAGCTACACTGAAGCTTTCTTT. This sequence encodes CASSQGSYTEAFF.

This clone was observed a single time. This chain connects TRBV28 to TRBJ2-7; 9 bases map to TRBD2. J was trimmed by 2 bases and V by 2 bases; bases with no gene match: 4. The CDR3 sequence is 15 residues long. CDR1 is MDHEN and CDR2 is SYDVKM in the germline V gene. The DNA for the CDR3 is TGTGCCAGCAGTTTACAGCGGGAGGCTACCTACGAGCAGTACTTC. This codes for CASSLQREATYEQYF.

The V and J genes are TRBV5-5 and TRBJ1-4; TRBD1 might be the D (5 bases). The V end lost 0 bases, the J end lost 13 bases, and 16 bases lay between the germline ends. Per the germline V gene, CDR1 is SGHKS and CDR2 is YYEKEE (reference sequence). This CDR3 region has 14 residues. The CDR3 is CASSLVGALEGLFF. As DNA, the CDR3 is TGTGCCAGCAGCTTGGTTGGGGCCTTGGAGGGACTGTTTTTT.

The chain joins TRBV19 to TRBJ2-7; no reliable D call. This CDR3 comprises 13 residues. V was cut by 5 bases and J by 2 bases, with 10 bases left in between. CDR1 is LNHDA and CDR2 is SQIVND in the germline V gene (reference sequence). The CDR3, as DNA: TGTGCCAGTAGTGTCTCTCCCGCCTACGAGCAGTACTTC. Protein product: CASSVSPAYEQYF. Using reference TRBV19 and TRBJ2-7 for the parts outside the CDR3, the full variable domain is DGGITQSPKYLFRKEGQNVTLSCEQNLNHDAMYWYRQDPGQGLRLIYYSQIVNDFQKGDIAEGYSVSREKKESFPLTVTSAQKNPTAFYLCASSVSPAYEQYFGPGTRLTVT.

The chain has TRBV19 and TRBJ2-1; possible D gene TRBD2, 5 bases. Germline CDR1 reads LNHDA; CDR2 reads SQIVND (reference sequence). The CDR3 length is 13 residues. Trimming removed 3 bases at V and 7 bases at J, with 10 bases between. In nucleotides, the CDR3 is TGTGCCAGTAGTATTGTTTCGGGGAATGAGCAGTTCTTC. This codes for CASSIVSGNEQFF.

This chain connects TRBV7-9 to TRBJ2-5; the match to TRBD2 covers 11 bases. Looked up from germline, CDR1 is SEHNR and CDR2 is FQNEAQ (reference sequence). The trim removed 5 bases at V and 9 bases at J, leaving 11 bases unmatched. The CDR3 length is 15 residues. DNA of the CDR3: TGTGCCAGCAGCGGGGGACTAGCGGCCATTACGGCCCAGTACTTC. It specifies CASSGGLAAITAQYF. The full variable domain, its missing parts supplied by reference TRBV7-9 and TRBJ2-5, is DTGVSQNPRHKITKRGQNVTFRCDPISEHNRLYWYRQTLGQGPEFLTYFQNEAQLEKSRLLSDRFSAERPKGSFSTLEIQRTEQGDSAMYLCASSGGLAAITAQYFGPGTRLLVL.

This chain joins TRBV29-1 and TRBJ2-6; D ambiguous. The V gene's germline CDR1 is SQVTM and CDR2 ANQGSEA. V dropped 4 bases and J dropped 4 bases, with 11 bases sitting between them. The CDR3 loop spans 14 amino acids. The DNA of the CDR3 is TGCAGCGTTGTATCCGTCTCCGGGGCCAACGTCCTGACTTTC. Its translation: CSVVSVSGANVLTF.

This clone was counted only a few times. The V and J genes are TRBV28 and TRBJ2-2, with D possibly matching TRBD2 (5 bases). The germline CDR1 and CDR2 sequences are MDHEN and SYDVKM. V lost 2 bases and J 8 bases, leaving 15 bases between the germline ends. The CDR3 sequence is 15 residues long. CDR3 protein: CASSLPGIKVGELFF. Here the CDR3 DNA reads TGTGCCAGCAGTTTACCCGGGATCAAGGTGGGGGAGCTGTTTTTT.

The chain is built from TRBV2 and TRBJ2-7; TRBD1 matches 8 bases. V lost 9 bases to trimming and J lost 1 base; unmatched junction nucleotides: 2. In germline, CDR1 is SNHLY, CDR2 FYNNEI. The CDR3 extends over 12 amino acids. In DNA form, the CDR3 reads TGTGCCAGTAACAGGGGGTCCTACGAGCAGTACTTC. Its protein is CASNRGSYEQYF.

The chain employs TRBV25-1 and TRBJ2-2, with 9 positions matching TRBD2. Looked up from germline, CDR1 is MGHDK and CDR2 is SYGVNS. The CDR3 totals 14 residues. V was pared by 8 bases and J by 6 bases, with 7 bases of the junction left unmatched. DNA of the CDR3: TGTGCCAGCTCAAAGAGCGGGGGGCCCGGGGAGCTGTTTTTT. It is translated as CASSKSGGPGELFF.

A single count supports this clone. This chain connects TRBV5-6 to TRBJ1-2; D may be TRBD1 (5 bases). The CDR3 is 14 residues long. V was cut by 5 bases and J by 4 bases, with 15 bases left in between. Germline lookup yields CDR1 SGHDT and CDR2 YYEEEE. CDR3 amino acids: CASSYLDRFYGYTF. The CDR3 region has the DNA TGTGCCAGCAGTTACCTCGACAGATTCTATGGCTACACCTTC. Using reference TRBV5-6 and TRBJ1-2 for the parts outside the CDR3, the full variable domain is DAGVTQSPTHLIKTRGQQVTLRCSPKSGHDTVSWYQQALGQGPQFIFQYYEEEERQRGNFPDRFSGHQFPNYSSELNVNALLLGDSALYLCASSYLDRFYGYTFGSGTRLTVV.

This clone appeared once. This chain connects TRBV7-9 to TRBJ2-5; 8 bases fit TRBD1. Unmatched junction bases numbered 8, after V lost 6 bases and J lost 5 bases. The CDR3 runs to 14 residues. In germline, CDR1 is SEHNR, CDR2 FQNEAQ (reference sequence). As DNA, the CDR3 is TGTGCCAGCAGTTCGGACAGGGAATATGAGACCCAGTACTTC. Translation gives CASSSDREYETQYF.

The V gene is TRBV4-1, the J gene TRBJ2-1, with D possibly matching TRBD2 (5 bases). V lost 3 bases, J lost 8 bases, and 17 bases lay in between. CDR1 and CDR2 from the germline V gene are MGHRA and YSYEKL. This CDR3 contains 15 residues. The CDR3 loop reads CASSHDGLAIDEQFF. The CDR3, as DNA: TGCGCCAGCAGCCATGATGGGCTAGCTATTGATGAGCAGTTCTTC.

V is TRBV13 and J is TRBJ2-2; the match to TRBD1 covers 8 bases. CDR3 length equals 16 residues. V was clipped by 4 bases and J by 2 bases; unmatched bases: 6. Germline CDR1 is PRHDT and CDR2 is FYEKMQ (reference sequence). The CDR3 nucleotides are TGTGCCAGCAGCTACGGACAGGGAAGAAACACCGGGGAGCTGTTTTTT. Encoded protein: CASSYGQGRNTGELFF. The full variable domain, rest sourced from reference TRBV13 and TRBJ2-2, is AAGVIQSPRHLIKEKRETATLKCYPIPRHDTVYWYQQGPGQDPQFLISFYEKMQSDKGSIPDRFSAQQFSDYHSELNMSSLELGDSALYFCASSYGQGRNTGELFFGEGSRLTVL.

The chain uses TRBV5-4 and TRBJ2-7; TRBD1 matches at 9 bases. This CDR3 contains 15 residues. The germline CDR1 and CDR2 sequences are SGHNT and YYREEE (reference sequence). Trimming cost V 4 bases and J 0 bases; bases outside gene matches: 5. The CDR3 protein is CASSRGTGSSYEQYF. The CDR3 region has the DNA TGTGCCAGCAGCCGCGGGACAGGGAGCTCCTACGAGCAGTACTTC.

The chain combines TRBV4-3 with TRBJ2-1, with 9 bases fitting TRBD2. V gave up 4 bases and J gave up 4 bases; unmatched junction bases: 8. The germline V gene has CDR1 LGHNA and CDR2 YSLEER. The CDR3 runs to 16 residues. DNA of the CDR3: TGCGCCAGCAGCCTAATGACTAGCGGACATTACAATGAGCAGTTCTTC. This gives the protein CASSLMTSGHYNEQFF.

V usage is TRBV14 and J usage is TRBJ2-1, with a tentative D call TRBD2 (5 bases). CDR3 length: 14 amino acids. Germline V gene sequence: CDR1 SGHDN, CDR2 FVKESK. Trimming removed 3 bases from V and 8 bases from J, with 14 bases in between. This CDR3 reads CASSQGTGWDEQFF. The CDR3 DNA is TGTGCCAGCAGCCAGGGCACGGGGTGGGATGAGCAGTTCTTC.

The gene calls are TRBV7-8 and TRBJ1-5, with D maybe TRBD1 (5 bases). The V and J ends lost 0 bases and 0 bases respectively, with 12 bases between them. CDR3 length: 17 amino acids. Per the germline V gene, CDR1 is SGHVS and CDR2 is FQNEAQ. CDR3 in DNA: TGTGCCAGCAGCTTAGCGGCACAGGTTAATAGCAATCAGCCCCAGCATTTT. It is translated as CASSLAAQVNSNQPQHF.

This clone was seen only once. The V and J genes are TRBV7-8 and TRBJ2-5, with 13 bases identical to TRBD2. Germline V gene data show CDR1 as SGHVS and CDR2 as FQNEAQ. This CDR3 comprises 16 residues. Losses at the gene ends were 4 bases for V and 5 bases for J; bases not matched to a gene: 7. CDR3 sequence: CASSYRTSGRVETQYF. CDR3 DNA sequence: TGTGCCAGCAGCTACCGGACTAGCGGGAGAGTGGAGACCCAGTACTTC.

V gene TRBV5-4 combines with J gene TRBJ2-5; TRBD1 aligns across 8 bases. Germline CDR1 SGHNT, CDR2 YYREEE (reference sequence). Trimming cost V 3 bases and J 5 bases; bases outside gene matches: 9. This CDR3 has 15 residues. This CDR3 is CASSSFQGAGETQYF. The CDR3 DNA follows: TGTGCCAGCAGCTCCTTTCAGGGGGCGGGCGAGACCCAGTACTTC.

The chain carries TRBV7-6 and TRBJ2-1; D not certain. This CDR3 contains 14 residues. Germline V gives CDR1 SGHVS, CDR2 FNYEAQ. Trimming took 1 base from V and 4 from J, leaving 8 bases between them. In DNA, the CDR3 is TGTGCCAGCAGCTTAGATACATTTTACAATGAGCAGTTCTTC. It is translated as CASSLDTFYNEQFF. The complete variable domain, with remaining parts taken from reference TRBV7-6 and TRBJ2-1, reads GAGVSQSPRYKVTKRGQDVALRCDPISGHVSLYWYRQALGQGPEFLTYFNYEAQQDKSGLPNDRFSAERPEGSISTLTIQRTEQRDSAMYRCASSLDTFYNEQFFGPGTRLTVL.

V is TRBV4-3 and J is TRBJ1-3, with D unresolved. Germline values: CDR1 LGHNA, CDR2 YSLEER. V gave up 0 bases and J gave up 0 bases, with 6 bases separating them. This CDR3 comprises 15 residues. CDR3 in amino acids: CASSQDQYSGNTIYF. The CDR3, as DNA: TGCGCCAGCAGCCAAGATCAGTACTCTGGAAACACCATATATTTT.